This TCR beta chain was recorded in a study of response to subunit inactivated influenza vaccine. Each CDR3 protein is one row after TCRdb ran MiXCR on the RT-PCR reads. This table has about 540,000 distinct CDR3 sequences, roughly 25% appearing once. Germline values: CDR1 MNHEY, CDR2 SVGAGI. V was clipped by 8 bases and J by 4 bases, with 12 bases between them. CDR3 length equals 12 residues. These data were also reused for a study on T cells expressing NK-cell markers. Per that study: Beta-chain TCR cDNA was generated via 5'RACE template switching with UMIs.

Sequences were derived from CD4+ T cells sorted from PBMCs, sampled 11 to 12 days after vaccination. This clonotype originated in a man aged 50 to 60 who received an inactivated influenza vaccine. The rearrangement links TRBV6-5 to TRBJ2-7, with D perhaps matching TRBD2 (5 bases). The CDR3 DNA reads TGTGCCAGCCGCAGCGGAAATTACGAGCAGTACTTC. Protein sequence: CASRSGNYEQYF.